This T cell receptor (beta chain) is drawn from a study of molecular identifiers for immune sequencing clone quantification. The V and J ends lost 2 bases and 10 bases respectively, with 12 bases between them. CDR3 length: 13 amino acids. Germline V gene lookup returns CDR1 SEHNR and CDR2 FQNEAQ (reference sequence). Previously described methods with listed TCR primers produced the bulk TCR libraries. TCRdb recomputed calls from the PCR reads with MiXCR, one row per CDR3 protein. This sample has about half a million distinct CDR3 sequences; roughly 25% occur once, and the top ten carry 0.76%. Note on this clonotype: Its antigen is unknown.

Study-wide results and limits: Barcode collisions between identical TCR molecules could shrink estimates of highly expanded clone sizes. Clones above 20 RNA copies contained over 97% of effector molecules but under 1% of naive ones.

The sequence derives from a human donor in good health. Some libraries in this study had Jurkat cell RNA spiked in. The sample was naive CD8+ T cells from blood, with Jurkat cell RNA spiked in. Subset meaning: FACS-sorted CD8+CD4-CCR7+CD45RA+ naive T cells. The gene calls are TRBV7-9 and TRBJ2-1; D call uncertain. CDR3 amino acids: CASSLYPPGEQFF. The CDR3 region has the DNA TGTGCCAGCAGCTTATATCCCCCAGGAGAGCAGTTCTTC. Full variable domain (rest looked up from reference TRBV7-9 and TRBJ2-1): DTGVSQNPRHKITKRGQNVTFRCDPISEHNRLYWYRQTLGQGPEFLTYFQNEAQLEKSRLLSDRFSAERPKGSFSTLEIQRTEQGDSAMYLCASSLYPPGEQFFGPGTRLTVL.